Listed below are T cell receptor beta chains from one sample, sequenced in a study of T-cell reconstitution after alpha-beta-depleted transplantation in children. In TCRdb, the PCR reads were re-called with MiXCR into one record per CDR3 protein. The sample includes about 580,000 distinct CDR3 sequences, about 21% seen only once; the top ten take 13% to 15%. The source material was PBMCs, mostly from graft donor cells, sampled 360 days after TCRalphabeta/CD19-depleted stem cell transplant. These receptors were taken from a boy less than two years old who had a stem cell transplant for acute myeloid leukemia, so the T cells may come from the graft donor. Both conserved end residues are part of each CDR3. D genes are given only for firm matches. Clone size, where shown, is once, few, many, or a class for clones that have expanded.

J,V,D,size,CDR3,DNA
TRBJ2-1,TRBV25-1,TRBD2,few,CASSGSGGWNEQFF,TGTGCCAGCAGTGGTAGCGGGGGCTGGAATGAGCAGTTCTTC
TRBJ2-2,TRBV4-3,NA,NA,CASSQGVYRARSDGGELFF,TGCGCCAGCAGCCAAGGAGTCTACAGGGCTAGATCGGATGGTGGGGAGCTGTTTTTT
TRBJ2-2,TRBV30,NA,few,CAWKGSGELFF,TGTGCCTGGAAGGGGAGCGGGGAGCTGTTTTTT
TRBJ2-1,TRBV29-1,NA,many,CSVAFAGKFNEQFF,TGCAGCGTGGCGTTCGCAGGGAAGTTTAATGAGCAGTTCTTC
TRBJ2-3,TRBV6-1,TRBD1,many,CASSRQGRPTDTQYF,TGTGCCAGCAGTCGACAGGGTAGGCCCACAGATACGCAGTATTTT
TRBJ2-1,TRBV9,TRBD2,NA,CASSVGSGARAEQFF,TGTGCCAGCAGCGTAGGAAGCGGGGCACGTGCTGAGCAGTTCTTC
TRBJ2-6,TRBV6-1,NA,NA,CASSKQGSGANVLTF,TGTGCCAGCAGTAAACAGGGTTCCGGGGCCAACGTCCTGACTTTC
TRBJ2-4,TRBV20-1,NA,NA,CSANREVAKNIQYF,TGCAGTGCTAACCGGGAAGTAGCCAAAAACATTCAGTACTTC
TRBJ2-5,TRBV25-1,NA,many,CASSEVAGGRETQYF,TGTGCCAGCAGTGAAGTAGCCGGGGGGCGAGAGACCCAGTACTTC
TRBJ2-5,TRBV5-5,TRBD1,many,CASSLAYRGQETQYF,TGTGCCAGCAGCTTGGCCTACAGGGGACAAGAGACCCAGTACTTC
TRBJ1-5,TRBV20-1,NA,few,CSARALSWYGDQPQHF,TGCAGTGCCAGGGCTCTGAGTTGGTATGGGGATCAGCCCCAGCATTTT
TRBJ2-3,TRBV7-2,NA,NA,CASSSHGGTRTDTQYF,TGTGCCAGCAGCTCCCACGGGGGAACGCGCACAGATACGCAGTATTTT
TRBJ2-7,TRBV29-1,NA,many,CSVFPVMSDSPRHEQYF,TGCAGCGTTTTCCCCGTTATGTCAGACAGCCCGCGTCACGAGCAGTACTTC
TRBJ2-3,TRBV5-6,NA,many,CASSLENRPADTQYF,TGTGCCAGCAGCTTGGAGAACCGCCCTGCAGATACGCAGTATTTT
TRBJ2-2,TRBV7-2,TRBD1,NA,CASTLTGGLNTGELFF,TGTGCCAGCACCTTGACAGGGGGCTTGAACACCGGGGAGCTGTTTTTT
TRBJ2-2,TRBV6-1,NA,many,CASSEPNTGELFF,TGTGCCAGCAGTGAACCTAACACCGGGGAGCTGTTTTTT
TRBJ2-1,TRBV29-1,TRBD1,many,CSVYRGGEQFF,TGCAGCGTCTACAGGGGCGGTGAGCAGTTCTTC
TRBJ2-7,TRBV29-1,TRBD1,few,CSVGGTGKEYEQYF,TGCAGCGTTGGAGGGACAGGGAAGGAATACGAGCAGTACTTC
TRBJ2-7,TRBV7-2,TRBD1,many,CASSLAGQVSYEQYF,TGTGCCAGCAGCTTAGCGGGACAGGTCTCCTACGAGCAGTACTTC
TRBJ2-1,TRBV29-1,NA,many,CSVERNEQFF,TGCAGCGTTGAGAGGAATGAGCAGTTCTTC
TRBJ2-3,TRBV6-5,NA,few,CASSSRRVTDTQYF,TGTGCCAGCAGTTCTCGGCGAGTCACAGATACGCAGTATTTT
TRBJ1-2,TRBV9,NA,many,CASSVVGSGSGYTF,TGTGCCAGCAGCGTAGTAGGATCGGGTAGTGGCTACACCTTC
TRBJ2-7,TRBV7-2,NA,NA,CARLPRGPLDLYEQYF,TGTGCCAGATTACCGCGGGGGCCATTGGATCTTTACGAGCAGTACTTC
TRBJ1-4,TRBV5-1,NA,few,CASSWDDEKLFF,TGCGCCAGCAGCTGGGACGATGAAAAACTGTTTTTT
TRBJ2-1,TRBV29-1,NA,NA,CSVLGGEQFF,TGCAGCGTCTTAGGGGGTGAGCAGTTCTTC
TRBJ1-2,TRBV29-1,TRBD1,few,CSFPGQEPSNYGYTF,TGCAGCTTCCCGGGACAGGAGCCATCTAACTATGGCTACACCTTC